Below are 24 T cell receptor beta chains sequenced from a single sample in a study of regulatory T cells in long-lasting Graves disease. Relying on iRepertoire HTBI primers and Arm-PCR of CDR3 regions, the team built TCR beta libraries. TCRdb analysed the multiplex PCR reads with MiXCR anew, one entry per CDR3 protein. The sample contains around 400,000 distinct CDR3 sequences, 15% of which appear only once. As to time point: newly diagnosed GD, antithyroid drugs for less than 3 months. There was RNA extracted from PBMCs, and the TCR library was made from it. The same specimen was also included in a second study, on T cells in Graves' hyperthyroidism and ophthalmopathy.

The source was peripheral blood mononuclear cells (PBMCs), collected at new diagnosis, from a patient treated with antithyroid drugs. The receptors here all came from a woman between 40 and 50 years old with Graves disease.

This clonotype was seen a few times. The genes are TRBV6-2 or TRBV6-3 and TRBJ2-7, with unresolved D. The CDR3 covers 12 residues. V was cut by 6 bases and J by 3 bases, with 9 bases left in between. Germline CDR1 and CDR2: MNHEY and SVGEGT. CDR3 nucleotide sequence: TGTGCCAGCAGCCCCCAAATCTACGAGCAGTACTTC. Translated: CASSPQIYEQYF.

Only a few counts were recorded for this clonotype. This sequence joins TRBV7-8 and TRBJ2-1, with D tentatively TRBD1 (6 bases). Trimming stripped 1 base from V and 4 bases from J, with 11 bases between. The CDR3 is 15 residues long. The germline V gene has CDR1 SGHVS and CDR2 FQNEAQ. CDR3 bases: TGTGCCAGCAGCTTAGATACGGGACAATACAATGAGCAGTTCTTC. Its protein is CASSLDTGQYNEQFF.

This chain joins TRBV12-3 or TRBV12-4 and TRBJ2-3; 9 bases fit TRBD2. J gave up 0 bases and V 10 bases, and 17 bases lay outside the gene matches. The CDR3 sequence is 18 residues long. The CDR3 loop is CATSRGLAGRASTDTQYF. The CDR3, as DNA: TGTGCCACCTCAAGGGGCCTAGCGGGACGTGCTAGCACAGATACGCAGTATTTT.

This clonotype occurred many times. The V and J genes are TRBV28 and TRBJ2-1; tentatively, D is TRBD2 (6 bases). The CDR3 consists of 12 residues. Per the germline V gene, CDR1 is MDHEN and CDR2 is SYDVKM. Deletions cut 3 bases from V and 9 bases from J, with 9 bases between. The CDR3 DNA follows: TGTGCCAGCAGTTTGTTAGCGGCTGAGCAGTTCTTC. It specifies CASSLLAAEQFF.

This clonotype showed up many times. The V and J genes are TRBV30 and TRBJ2-3; 8 positions agree with TRBD2. The CDR3 totals 11 residues. CDR1 GTSNPN and CDR2 SVGIG come from the germline V gene (reference sequence). V was clipped by 4 bases and J by 15 bases; unmatched bases: 9. In DNA form, the CDR3 reads TGTGCCTGGACAAAGCGGGAGCTCCCCTATTTT. Translated, it gives CAWTKRELPYF.

This clonotype was detected many times. V usage is TRBV28 and J usage is TRBJ1-5, with D possibly TRBD1 on 6 matching bases. CDR1 is MDHEN, CDR2 SYDVKM, per germline. V gave up 8 bases and J gave up 1 base, with 15 bases separating them. This CDR3 spans 15 amino acids. CDR3 in DNA: TGTGCCAGCGAGGTCACAGGGACAAGCAATCAGCCCCAGCATTTT. It codes for CASEVTGTSNQPQHF.

This clonotype was counted many times. The chain has TRBV5-1 and TRBJ2-7, with TRBD1 matching 7 bases. The J segment lost 2 bases and the V segment lost 4 bases, leaving 9 bases of the junction unmatched. This CDR3 region has 15 residues. Germline V gene lookup returns CDR1 SGHRS and CDR2 YFSETQ. The CDR3 region is CASSSAETGTYEQYF. CDR3 bases: TGCGCCAGCAGCAGCGCCGAGACAGGGACCTACGAGCAGTACTTC.

This clonotype has ten or more counts. CDR3 amino acids: CASSLVDKVFRGTEAFF. In DNA, the CDR3 is TGTGCCAGCAGCTTAGTAGATAAGGTTTTTAGGGGGACTGAAGCTTTCTTT. The chain combines TRBV11-3 with TRBJ1-1; tentatively, D is TRBD1 (6 bases). This CDR3 has 17 residues. V gave up 1 base and J gave up 5 bases, with 20 bases separating them. CDR1 and CDR2 from the germline V gene are SGHNT and YENEEA.

The sample holds many counts of this clonotype. J is TRBJ2-2 and V is TRBV2; 7 nucleotides align to TRBD1. V shed 5 bases and J 4 bases; nucleotides not matched to a gene: 7. Germline V lookup: CDR1 SNHLY, CDR2 FYNNEI. This CDR3 has 15 amino acids. As DNA, the CDR3 is TGTGCCAGCAGTCCAACTCCAGGGGGCACCGGGGAGCTGTTTTTT. Translating gives CASSPTPGGTGELFF.

The chain carries TRBV6-5 and TRBJ2-2; D is unresolved. The CDR3 contains 16 residues. V was cut by 0 bases and J by 5 bases, with 13 bases left in between. The V gene's germline CDR1 is MNHEY and CDR2 SVGAGI. The CDR3 loop is CASSYSTLRATGELFF. CDR3 coding DNA: TGTGCCAGCAGTTACTCGACCCTACGCGCGACCGGGGAGCTGTTTTTT.

This clonotype has ten or more counts. DNA for the CDR3: TGTGCCAGCAGTTCCGGGACGGATTACAATGAGCAGTTCTTC. Its protein is CASSSGTDYNEQFF. The chain has TRBV28 and TRBJ2-1; D possibly matches TRBD1 or TRBD2 (5 bases each). The germline V gene encodes CDR1 MDHEN and CDR2 SYDVKM. The length of the CDR3 is 14 residues. V lost 4 bases, J lost 4 bases, and 11 bases lay in between.

This clonotype came up many times. The V gene is TRBV2, the J gene TRBJ1-5, with no clear D. Germline lookup yields CDR1 SNHLY and CDR2 FYNNEI. V dropped 2 bases and J dropped 0 bases, with 11 bases sitting between them. This CDR3 is 16 amino acids long. CDR3 nucleotides: TGTGCCAGCAGTGAATTGGCAGGCTATAGCAATCAGCCCCAGCATTTT. Protein product: CASSELAGYSNQPQHF.

This clonotype was seen many times. The genes are TRBV20-1 and TRBJ2-7; 11 nucleotides line up with TRBD2. This CDR3 has 15 residues. CDR1 and CDR2 from the germline V gene are DFQATT and SNEGSKA (reference sequence). With 6 bases clipped from V and 0 bases from J, the junction kept 7 bases outside the gene matches. The CDR3 loop is CSASSGREISYEQYF. CDR3 coding DNA: TGCAGTGCGAGTAGCGGGAGGGAGATCTCCTACGAGCAGTACTTC.

J is TRBJ2-5 and V is TRBV6-1, with D maybe TRBD2 (6 bases). The J call may not be correct, given that the DNA end is closer to TRBJ2-1. From germline, CDR1 is MNHNS and CDR2 SASEGT. The CDR3 has 15 amino acids. The CDR3 loop reads CASSPIGGIWNEQFF. The CDR3 region has the DNA TGTGCCAGCAGCCCTATCGGCGGGATTTGGAATGAGCAGTTCTTC.

This clonotype was detected ten times or more. V is TRBV11-3 and J is TRBJ2-2; TRBD1 aligns across 8 bases. V lost 5 bases, J lost 0 bases, and 5 bases stayed unmatched. This CDR3 spans 16 amino acids. CDR1 is SGHNT, CDR2 YENEEA, per germline. CDR3 sequence: CASSPRTGSNTGELFF. CDR3 in DNA: TGTGCCAGCAGCCCCCGGACAGGGTCGAACACCGGGGAGCTGTTTTTT.

This clonotype was seen repeatedly, ten times or more. The chain links TRBV27 to TRBJ2-1; no clear D. The CDR3 is 11 amino acids. The germline CDR1 and CDR2 sequences are MNHEY and SMNVEV (reference sequence). The V end lost 3 bases, the J end lost 5 bases, and 2 bases lay between the germline ends. The CDR3 region has the DNA TGTGCCAGCAGTTTCCACAATGAGCAGTTCTTC. Protein product: CASSFHNEQFF.

This clonotype was counted ten times or more. The chain recombines TRBV28 with TRBJ1-2, with TRBD1 as a possible D gene (5 bases). The CDR3 contains 13 residues. Germline CDR1 MDHEN, CDR2 SYDVKM. The germline V and J ends were trimmed by 3 bases and 8 bases, with 13 bases remaining between them. The CDR3 loop is CASSFRTPEGYTF. The CDR3 DNA follows: TGTGCCAGCAGTTTTCGGACACCCGAGGGCTACACCTTC.

This clonotype was observed a few times. The chain couples TRBV27 to TRBJ2-3; the D gene is possibly TRBD2 (6 bases). This CDR3 has 14 residues. V was clipped by 6 bases and J by 2 bases, with 12 bases between them. The germline V gene encodes CDR1 MNHEY and CDR2 SMNVEV (reference sequence). In nucleotides, the CDR3 is TGTGCCAGCAGCCGGGAGTCACACACAGATACGCAGTATTTT. It translates to CASSRESHTDTQYF.

At least ten counts were recorded for this clonotype. CDR3 region: CATSSGGAARAYQETQYF. Here the CDR3 DNA reads TGTGCCACCAGCTCCGGGGGAGCGGCAAGGGCGTACCAAGAGACCCAGTACTTC. The genes are TRBV15 and TRBJ2-5, with a tentative D call TRBD2 (6 bases). The CDR3 runs to 18 residues. V was trimmed by 5 bases and J by 0 bases, leaving 22 bases between them. Germline CDR1 is LNHNV and CDR2 is YYDKDF (reference sequence).

This clonotype has only a few counts. The chain is built from TRBV5-1 and TRBJ2-5; 7 bases agree with TRBD1. The CDR3 consists of 15 residues. Germline-derived CDR1 and CDR2 are SGHRS and YFSETQ. The V and J ends lost 4 bases and 4 bases, in that order; junction bases with no gene match: 10. CDR3 region: CASSQDGDSRETQYF. The CDR3 DNA reads TGCGCCAGCAGCCAAGATGGGGACAGCCGAGAGACCCAGTACTTC.

This clonotype was seen only a few times. Since a much larger clone is just one base distant, this may be a read error. The chain links TRBV12-3 or TRBV12-4 to TRBJ2-7; 8 nucleotides match TRBD2. The V and J ends lost 5 bases and 3 bases, in that order; junction bases with no gene match: 9. The CDR3 spans 15 residues. The CDR3 protein is CASSPPLGTSYEQYF. CDR3 DNA sequence: TGTGCCAGCAGTCCGCCCCTAGGGACTAGCTACGAGCAGTACTTC.

CDR3 sequence: CSVSAGNQPQHF. DNA of the CDR3: TGCAGCGTCTCCGCTGGCAATCAGCCCCAGCATTTT. The V and J genes are TRBV29-1 and TRBJ1-5; D not certain. Germline loops: CDR1 SQVTM, CDR2 ANQGSEA. Trimming removed 6 bases from V and 2 bases from J, with 8 bases in between. The CDR3 covers 12 residues. The variable domain in full, with the rest retrieved from reference TRBV29-1 and TRBJ1-5, is SAVISQKPSRDICQRGTSLTIQCQVDSQVTMMFWYRQQPGQSLTLIATANQGSEATYESGFVIDKFPISRPNLTFSTLTVSNMSPEDSSIYLCSVSAGNQPQHFGDGTRLSIL.

V and J are TRBV18 and TRBJ2-1; 7 bases are shared with TRBD2. V was pared by 3 bases and J by 0 bases, with 5 bases of the junction left unmatched. CDR1 and CDR2 (germline): KGHSH, LQKENI. The CDR3 extends over 16 amino acids. CDR3 amino acids: CASSPSGPGSYNEQFF. CDR3 bases: TGTGCCAGCTCACCTAGCGGGCCGGGCTCCTACAATGAGCAGTTCTTC.

This clonotype came up a few times. This chain links TRBV2 with TRBJ1-3; a possible D gene is TRBD1 (6 bases). The V gene lost 6 bases and the J gene lost 1 base, with 13 bases spanning the gap. CDR3 length equals 15 residues. Germline lookup yields CDR1 SNHLY and CDR2 FYNNEI. This CDR3 is CASRGGGFSGNTIYF. CDR3 bases: TGTGCCAGCAGAGGAGGGGGGTTTTCTGGAAACACCATATATTTT.